This entry concerns a single TCR beta chain. Its antigen is unknown. These data are taken from a study of graft-versus-host responses after intestinal transplantation. Study background: Anti-thymocyte globulin was used for induction in all recipients, who then took tacrolimus and steroids for approximately 3 years.

General observations from the study: GvH clones appeared in recipient marrow, some first in ileum or blood.

Only in-frame clones appear in the TCRdb table, and some are missing; sequencing was by immunoSEQ multiplex PCR. Of roughly 80,000 clones listed, around 86% are singletons. The source of this sequence is a human donor who was the organ donor for an intestinal transplant. Sequenced here: unstimulated CD8+ T cells sorted from spleen or lymph node cells, sampled before transplant.

CDR3 coding DNA: TGTGCCAGCAGTTTCACAGGGGGCCCGAACACTGAAGCTTTCTTT. Translated: CASSFTGGPNTEAFF. V gene TRBV6-5 combines with J gene TRBJ1-1; the match to TRBD1 covers 9 bases. With V trimmed by 4 bases and J by 1 base, 4 bases remained unmatched. CDR1 and CDR2 from the germline V gene are MNHEY and SVGAGI. The CDR3 runs 15 residues.